This T cell receptor (beta chain) was captured in a study of cytomegalovirus exposure and HLA in healthy donors. On this clone: Its antigen is still unknown.

PCR amplification relied on 60 Vbeta primers (plus 13 Jbeta primers). Profiled with immunoSEQ multiplex PCR; TCRdb holds only in-frame clones, not every one. The sample holds around 100,000 clones, about 80% seen once. Germline CDR1 is SGHDT and CDR2 is YYEEEE. The CDR3 extends over 14 amino acids. Trimming cost V 4 bases and J 5 bases, with 12 bases left between them. General study findings and limits: For cytomegalovirus status, the classifier reportedly gave diagnoses with high specificity and sensitivity. Further analysis, carried out later, found HLA-associated TCR beta chains more clonally expanded than equally common other chains. One later analysis reportedly identified an Asian-associated ancestry cluster that showed fewer N-insertions than the approximately 670-donor mean.

Donors in the study were healthy people who gave bone marrow. The TCR originated in a man aged 35-49 years in good health and CMV-seronegative. V gene TRBV5-6 combines with J gene TRBJ1-4, with D possibly TRBD1 on 5 matching bases. The sequenced material came from PBMCs. CDR3 loop: CASSTLRQNEKLFF. The CDR3 DNA reads TGTGCCAGCAGCACGTTAAGACAGAATGAAAAACTGTTTTTT.